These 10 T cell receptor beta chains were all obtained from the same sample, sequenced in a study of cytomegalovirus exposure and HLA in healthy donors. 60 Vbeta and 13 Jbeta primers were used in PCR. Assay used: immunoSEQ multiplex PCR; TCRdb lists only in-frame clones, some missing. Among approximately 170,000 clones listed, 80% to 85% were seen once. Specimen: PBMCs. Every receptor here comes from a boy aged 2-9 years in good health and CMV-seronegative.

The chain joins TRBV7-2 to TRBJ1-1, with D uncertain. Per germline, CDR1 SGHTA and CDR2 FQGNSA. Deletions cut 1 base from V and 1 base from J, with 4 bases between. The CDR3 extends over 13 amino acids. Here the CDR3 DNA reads TGTGCCAGCAGCTTAGGGCAGAACACTGAAGCTTTCTTT. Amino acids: CASSLGQNTEAFF.

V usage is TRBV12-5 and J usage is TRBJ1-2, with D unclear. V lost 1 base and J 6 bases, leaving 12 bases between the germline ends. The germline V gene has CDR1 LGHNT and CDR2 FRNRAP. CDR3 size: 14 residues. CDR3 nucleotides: TGTGCTAGTGGTTTGGGAAGCCCACGGGATGGCTACACCTTC. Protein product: CASGLGSPRDGYTF.

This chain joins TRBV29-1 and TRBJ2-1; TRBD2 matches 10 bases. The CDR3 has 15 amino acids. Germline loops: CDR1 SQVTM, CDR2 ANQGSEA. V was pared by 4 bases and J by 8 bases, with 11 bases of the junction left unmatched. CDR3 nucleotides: TGCAGCGTTGGGTTGTCACTAGCGGGATACGATGAGCAGTTCTTC. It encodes CSVGLSLAGYDEQFF.

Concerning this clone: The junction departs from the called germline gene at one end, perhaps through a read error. The CDR3 is CASSQILAENSQYF. DNA of the CDR3: TGTGCCAGCAGCCAAATTCTAGCGGAAAACAGTCAGTACTTC. The rearrangement links TRBV7-9 to TRBJ2-4; 7 nucleotides line up with TRBD2. Per germline, CDR1 SEHNR and CDR2 FQNEAQ (reference sequence). CDR3 length: 14 residues.

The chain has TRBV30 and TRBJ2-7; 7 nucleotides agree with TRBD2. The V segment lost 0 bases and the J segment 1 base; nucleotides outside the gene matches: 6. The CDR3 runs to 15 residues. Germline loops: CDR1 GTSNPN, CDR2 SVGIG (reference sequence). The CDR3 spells CAWSVRGSGSYEQYF. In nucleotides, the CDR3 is TGTGCCTGGAGTGTACGCGGGAGTGGATCCTACGAGCAGTACTTC.

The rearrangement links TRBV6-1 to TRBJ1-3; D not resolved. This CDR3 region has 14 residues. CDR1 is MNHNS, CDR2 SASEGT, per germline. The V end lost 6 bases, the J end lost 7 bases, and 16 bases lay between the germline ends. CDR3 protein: CASRPPGSGNTIYF. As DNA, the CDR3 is TGTGCCAGCAGACCTCCAGGATCGGGGAACACCATATATTTT.

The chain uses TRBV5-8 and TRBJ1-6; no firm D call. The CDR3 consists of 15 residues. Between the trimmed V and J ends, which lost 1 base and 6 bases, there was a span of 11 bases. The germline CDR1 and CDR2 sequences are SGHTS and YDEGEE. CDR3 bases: TGTGCCAGCAGCTTGAGACAAGCCTTTAATTCACCCCTCCACTTT. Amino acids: CASSLRQAFNSPLHF.

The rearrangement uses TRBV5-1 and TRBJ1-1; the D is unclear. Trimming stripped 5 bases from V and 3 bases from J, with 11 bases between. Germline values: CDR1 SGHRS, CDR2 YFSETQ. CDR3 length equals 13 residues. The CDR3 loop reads CASRRKFDTEAFF. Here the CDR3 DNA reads TGCGCCAGCAGGAGGAAGTTTGACACTGAAGCTTTCTTT.

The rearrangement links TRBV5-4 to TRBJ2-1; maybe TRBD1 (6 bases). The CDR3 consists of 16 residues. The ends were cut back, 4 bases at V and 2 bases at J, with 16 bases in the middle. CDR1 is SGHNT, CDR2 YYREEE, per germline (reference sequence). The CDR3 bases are TGTGCCAGCAGCCCCACCCTCGGGACAACCTACAATGAGCAGTTCTTC. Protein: CASSPTLGTTYNEQFF.

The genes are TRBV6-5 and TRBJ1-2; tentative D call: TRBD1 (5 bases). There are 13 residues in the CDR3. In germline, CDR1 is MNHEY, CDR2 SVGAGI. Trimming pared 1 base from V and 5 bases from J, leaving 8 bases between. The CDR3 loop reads CASSYWGDYGYTF. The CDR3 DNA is TGTGCCAGCAGTTACTGGGGGGATTATGGCTACACCTTC.